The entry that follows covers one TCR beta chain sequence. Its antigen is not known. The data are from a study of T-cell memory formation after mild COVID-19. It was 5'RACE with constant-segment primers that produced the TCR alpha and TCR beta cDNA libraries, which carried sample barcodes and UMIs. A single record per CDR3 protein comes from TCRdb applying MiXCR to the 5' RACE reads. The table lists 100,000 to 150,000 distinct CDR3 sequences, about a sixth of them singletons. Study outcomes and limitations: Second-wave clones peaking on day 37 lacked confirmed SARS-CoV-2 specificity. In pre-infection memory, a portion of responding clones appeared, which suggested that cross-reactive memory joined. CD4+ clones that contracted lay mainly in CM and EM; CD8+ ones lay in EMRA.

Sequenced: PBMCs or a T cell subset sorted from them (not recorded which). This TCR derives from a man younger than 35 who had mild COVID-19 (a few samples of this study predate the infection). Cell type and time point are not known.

The CDR3 loop is CASSQVAGMYTEAFF. Written as DNA, the CDR3 is TGCGCCAGCAGCCAAGTAGCTGGGATGTACACTGAAGCTTTCTTT. The V call is TRBV4-3, the J call TRBJ1-1; no reliable D call. This CDR3 region has 15 residues. Trimming pared 1 base from V and 3 bases from J, leaving 12 bases between. Germline V gene lookup returns CDR1 LGHNA and CDR2 YSLEER.